The clone carrying this T cell receptor (beta chain) was detected once. What it binds is unknown. Time point here: week 11, during vaccination. Mutant IDH1 20-mer peptide, at 300 ug, made up each vaccine dose, with topical imiquimod. Those who donated had recent WHO grade 3 or 4 IDH1-mutant, ATRX-lost astrocytomas. These data belong to a study of a mutant IDH1 vaccine in newly diagnosed glioma. The wider study: Across weeks 1, 3, 5, 7, 11, 15, 19 and 23, patients received a vaccination each time, eight in all. Patients' prior therapy spanned radiotherapy, temozolomide, or both; most underwent both.

There are 14 residues in the CDR3. Germline assignment: CDR1 SGHRS and CDR2 YFSETQ. The table came from immunoSEQ multiplex PCR; TCRdb's copy has only in-frame clones and leaves some out. The table shows roughly 110,000 clones, with about nine tenths occurring only once. Sequenced material: PBMCs, taken from a glioma patient whose treatment included an IDH1 peptide vaccine. The TCR comes from a woman aged 50 to 65 with glioma. V gene TRBV5-1 combines with J gene TRBJ2-5; unclear D gene. The J call may be mistaken, given a closer DNA end match to TRBJ2-7. The CDR3 protein is CASSLDTVVYEQYF. CDR3 nucleotide sequence: TGCGCCAGCAGCTTGGATACAGTTGTTTACGAGCAGTACTTC.